The 27 T cell receptor beta chains given below trace back to one sample, sequenced in a study of early T cells in non-severe SARS-CoV-2 infection. MiXCR, run by TCRdb on the 5' RACE reads, gives a single entry per CDR3 protein. The table lists tens of thousands of distinct CDR3 sequences, approximately 13% of them singletons, with 5% to 5.5% in the top ten. Sequencing was carried out using whole blood. These receptors were collected from an adult who was a healthcare worker with PCR-confirmed SARS-CoV-2 infection or an uninfected control (not recorded which).

About this clonotype: The germline gene is not matched at one end of the junction; a read error may be the cause. The chain couples TRBV5-1 to TRBJ2-7; TRBD2 matches at 8 bases. The CDR3 totals 14 residues. CDR1 is SGHRS and CDR2 is YFSETQ in the germline V gene. The CDR3 DNA reads TGCGCCAGCTACTCGCCGACTAGCGCCTACGAGCAGTGCTTC. It specifies CASYSPTSAYEQCF.

V gene TRBV20-1 combines with J gene TRBJ2-3; possible D gene TRBD1, 5 bases. Germline V gene lookup returns CDR1 DFQATT and CDR2 SNEGSKA (reference sequence). Trimming removed 3 bases at V and 4 bases at J, with 23 bases between. This CDR3 is 17 amino acids long. In DNA form, the CDR3 reads TGCAGTGCTAGGGGGCCCCAGGAGCGTGAGCTTTCAGATACGCAGTATTTT. Protein: CSARGPQERELSDTQYF.

This chain joins TRBV12-3 or TRBV12-4 and TRBJ1-3; TRBD1 agrees at 7 bases. V was pared by 6 bases and J by 10 bases, with 18 bases of the junction left unmatched. The CDR3 sequence is 16 residues long. In nucleotides, the CDR3 is TGTGCCAGCAGCCCAGGGACAGTTCTAGGTTTTAGGACCATATATTTT. Its translation: CASSPGTVLGFRTIYF.

This clonotype was picked up a small number of times. In DNA form, the CDR3 reads TGTGCCAGCAGTTCGGCCGGGACACACTACGAGCAGTACTTC. Translating it yields CASSSAGTHYEQYF. This rearrangement joins TRBV12-3 or TRBV12-4 to TRBJ2-7; possibly TRBD1 for D (6 bases). Trimming pared 4 bases from V and 3 bases from J, leaving 13 bases between. The CDR3 is 14 amino acids.

This clonotype was seen ten or more times. The chain employs TRBV30 and TRBJ1-5; D might be TRBD1 (6 bases). Deletions cut 4 bases from V and 1 base from J, with 11 bases between. Germline V gives CDR1 GTSNPN, CDR2 SVGIG (reference sequence). The CDR3 extends over 14 amino acids. The CDR3 DNA is TGTGCCTGGAACGGGGGGCTCAGCAATCAGCCCCAGCATTTT. Translation: CAWNGGLSNQPQHF.

The sample holds many counts of this clonotype. The chain is built from TRBV7-3 and TRBJ2-2; no reliable D call. V lost 5 bases and J 5 bases, leaving 9 bases between the germline ends. The CDR3 is made up of 13 amino acids. The germline V gene has CDR1 SGHTA and CDR2 FQGTGA. The chain's CDR3 is CASSQRQTGELFF. CDR3 DNA: TGTGCCAGCAGCCAACGGCAGACCGGGGAGCTGTTTTTT.

This clonotype showed up just a few times. V gene TRBV7-7 combines with J gene TRBJ1-4, with TRBD1 matching 7 bases. The V and J ends lost 5 bases and 5 bases, in that order; junction bases with no gene match: 8. The CDR3 totals 15 residues. The germline CDR1 and CDR2 sequences are SSHAT and FNYEAQ (reference sequence). CDR3 protein: CASSPRQGRNEKLFF. The CDR3 DNA is TGTGCCAGCAGCCCCAGACAGGGAAGAAATGAAAAACTGTTTTTT.

The chain joins TRBV5-4 to TRBJ1-2; tentative D call: TRBD1 (6 bases). This CDR3 is built from 12 residues. V shed 3 bases and J shed 6 bases, with 9 bases lying between them. Germline CDR1 SGHNT, CDR2 YYREEE (reference sequence). CDR3: CASSSDRDGYTF. CDR3 in DNA: TGTGCCAGCAGCTCGGACAGAGATGGCTACACCTTC.

This clonotype occurred many times. The chain links TRBV6-4 to TRBJ2-3, with unresolved D. The CDR3 runs to 14 residues. Trimming left V 4 bases short and J 3 bases short, with 11 bases between. CDR1 and CDR2 from the germline V gene are MRHNA and SNTAGT. The CDR3 here is CASSGSGGTDTQYF. The CDR3 DNA sequence: TGTGCCAGCAGTGGATCGGGCGGAACAGATACGCAGTATTTT.

As for this clonotype: Given a much more abundant clone one base away, this may be a read error. V usage is TRBV4-1 and J usage is TRBJ2-2; D remains unclear. The CDR3 consists of 15 residues. Germline V gives CDR1 MGHRA, CDR2 YSYEKL. The CDR3 DNA follows: TGCACCAGCAGACAAAACAGAGATCCCACCGGGGAGCTGTTTTTT. Protein product: CTSRQNRDPTGELFF.

The chain recombines TRBV20-1 with TRBJ2-2, with no clear D. The CDR3 is made up of 12 amino acids. Germline values: CDR1 DFQATT, CDR2 SNEGSKA (reference sequence). Between the trimmed V and J ends, which lost 6 bases and 5 bases, there was a span of 10 bases. For the CDR3, the DNA is TGCAGTGCGACGGTGGGAACCGGGGAGCTGTTTTTT. Its translation: CSATVGTGELFF.

This clonotype was seen many times. The chain employs TRBV30 and TRBJ2-6; perhaps TRBD2 as D (6 bases). The V gene lost 3 bases and the J gene lost 0 bases, with 15 bases spanning the gap. The CDR3 is 17 residues long. Germline assignment: CDR1 GTSNPN and CDR2 SVGIG (reference sequence). The CDR3 here is CAWRRGRMFSGANVLTF. As DNA, the CDR3 is TGTGCCTGGAGAAGAGGGAGGATGTTCTCTGGGGCCAACGTCCTGACTTTC. Using reference TRBV30 and TRBJ2-6 for the parts outside the CDR3, the full variable domain is SQTIHQWPATLVQPVGSPLSLECTVEGTSNPNLYWYRQAAGRGLQLLFYSVGIGQISSEVPQNLSASRPQDRQFILSSKKLLLSDSGFYLCAWRRGRMFSGANVLTFGAGSRLTVL.

This clonotype was detected ten times or more. V is TRBV19 and J is TRBJ2-6; 9 bases line up with TRBD2. J gave up 0 bases and V 6 bases, and 3 bases lay outside the gene matches. CDR1 and CDR2 (germline): LNHDA, SQIVND (reference sequence). This CDR3 region has 16 residues. CDR3 region: CASSLSGSSGANVLTF. CDR3 nucleotides: TGTGCCAGTAGCCTTAGCGGGAGCTCTGGGGCCAACGTCCTGACTTTC.

A few counts support this clonotype. V is TRBV5-6 and J is TRBJ2-7; D unclear. Germline V gene lookup returns CDR1 SGHDT and CDR2 YYEEEE. The CDR3 spans 12 residues. V was clipped by 1 base and J by 3 bases, with 5 bases between them. CDR3 in amino acids: CASSLPSYEQYF. The CDR3 bases are TGTGCCAGCAGCTTGCCGAGCTACGAGCAGTACTTC.

The rearrangement links TRBV9 to TRBJ2-5, with TRBD2 as a possible D gene (6 bases). Germline CDR1 is SGDLS and CDR2 is YYNGEE. There are 14 residues in the CDR3. Trimming took off 0 bases at V and 0 bases at J, with 6 bases between the two ends. The CDR3 reads CASSVGDYQETQYF. The DNA of the CDR3 is TGTGCCAGCAGCGTAGGGGACTACCAAGAGACCCAGTACTTC.

This clonotype was seen a few times. The V call is TRBV5-1, the J call TRBJ2-7; a weak D match, TRBD2 (5 bases). Germline CDR1 and CDR2: SGHRS and YFSETQ. The CDR3 spans 15 residues. Trimming took 0 bases from V and 0 from J, leaving 10 bases between them. This CDR3 is CASSLGSGSSYEQYF. The CDR3 nucleotides are TGCGCCAGCAGCTTGGGTTCGGGGAGCTCCTACGAGCAGTACTTC.

The sample holds a few counts of this clonotype. The rearrangement joins TRBV11-2 to TRBJ2-1, with D perhaps given as TRBD1 or TRBD2 (5 bases each). There are 16 residues in the CDR3. The V and J ends lost 5 bases and 10 bases respectively, with 24 bases between them. The germline gives CDR1 SGHAT, CDR2 FQNNGV. CDR3: CASSLLGQTGTPEQFF. CDR3 DNA sequence: TGTGCCAGCAGCCTTTTGGGTCAGACGGGGACGCCGGAGCAGTTCTTC.

Only a few counts were recorded for this clonotype. The chain recombines TRBV7-9 with TRBJ2-7, with 7 bases lining up with TRBD1. Germline V gene sequence: CDR1 SEHNR, CDR2 FQNEAQ (reference sequence). V was clipped by 1 base and J by 3 bases; unmatched bases: 6. The CDR3 is made up of 15 amino acids. Here the CDR3 reads CASSLVRDSNYEQYF. The CDR3 DNA is TGTGCCAGCAGCTTAGTCCGGGACAGCAACTACGAGCAGTACTTC.

V gene TRBV7-6 combines with J gene TRBJ1-6, with a weak D call TRBD1 (5 bases). The V end lost 0 bases, the J end lost 10 bases, and 10 bases lay between the germline ends. The CDR3 runs to 14 residues. The germline CDR1 and CDR2 sequences are SGHVS and FNYEAQ. This CDR3 is CASSLAGGDSPLHF. The CDR3 DNA reads TGTGCCAGCAGCTTAGCCGGAGGGGACTCACCCCTCCACTTT. The whole variable domain, remainder taken from reference TRBV7-6 and TRBJ1-6, is GAGVSQSPRYKVTKRGQDVALRCDPISGHVSLYWYRQALGQGPEFLTYFNYEAQQDKSGLPNDRFSAERPEGSISTLTIQRTEQRDSAMYRCASSLAGGDSPLHFGNGTRLTVT.

The chain links TRBV12-3 or TRBV12-4 to TRBJ1-6; 9 nucleotides line up with TRBD1. CDR3 length equals 15 residues. The junction had 9 bases not matched to a gene; V was cut back by 5 bases and J by 10 bases. The chain's CDR3 is CASSTGQGFWSPLHF. CDR3 DNA: TGTGCCAGCAGTACGGGACAGGGTTTTTGGTCACCCCTCCACTTT.

This clonotype showed up many times. V usage is TRBV25-1 and J usage is TRBJ2-2, with D maybe TRBD2 (7 bases). Germline V gives CDR1 MGHDK, CDR2 SYGVNS. This CDR3 is 15 amino acids long. Trimming shortened V by 2 bases and J by 7 bases, and 14 bases separated the two germline ends. The chain's CDR3 is CASSERGARSGELFF. CDR3 sequence (DNA): TGTGCCAGCAGTGAACGGGGGGCGCGAAGCGGGGAGCTGTTTTTT.

The table lists this clonotype with many counts. The rearrangement links TRBV7-9 to TRBJ2-1, with 8 bases that match TRBD1. Germline CDR1 SEHNR, CDR2 FQNEAQ (reference sequence). The junction had 3 bases not matched to a gene; V was cut back by 5 bases and J by 0 bases. The length of the CDR3 is 15 residues. The CDR3 here is CASSMTGDSYNEQFF. CDR3 coding DNA: TGTGCCAGCAGCATGACAGGGGACTCCTACAATGAGCAGTTCTTC.

The gene calls are TRBV3-1 and TRBJ2-7, with D uncertain. The CDR3 is 11 amino acids. Germline values: CDR1 LGHDT, CDR2 YNNKEL (reference sequence). V gave up 2 bases and J gave up 11 bases, with 10 bases separating them. CDR3: CASSQFGVEYF. Here the CDR3 DNA reads TGTGCCAGCAGCCAATTTGGGGTTGAGTACTTC.

Only a few counts were recorded for this clonotype. The rearrangement uses TRBV7-2 and TRBJ1-2; D remains unclear. V lost 2 bases to trimming and J lost 6 bases, with 10 bases between them. This CDR3 is built from 13 residues. From germline, CDR1 is SGHTA and CDR2 FQGNSA. The CDR3 sequence: CASSLPTLDGYTF. The DNA of the CDR3 is TGTGCCAGCAGCTTACCCACTCTTGATGGCTACACCTTC.

The table lists this clonotype with many counts. The chain couples TRBV7-8 to TRBJ2-1; D gene unclear. Trimming took off 6 bases at V and 9 bases at J, with 9 bases between the two ends. Germline CDR1 reads SGHVS; CDR2 reads FQNEAQ. CDR3 size: 11 residues. CDR3 region: CASRTTGEQFF. The CDR3 DNA is TGTGCCAGCAGGACGACGGGTGAGCAGTTCTTC.

This clonotype has ten or more counts. This sequence joins TRBV6-2 or TRBV6-3 and TRBJ1-6; maybe TRBD1 (5 bases). CDR1 is MNHEY and CDR2 is SVGEGT in the germline V gene. Trimming stripped 8 bases from V and 8 bases from J, with 16 bases between. The CDR3 is 14 residues long. CDR3 in DNA: TGTGCCAGCGGTAATGGGACGTCCTATTCACCCCTCCACTTT. Translated, it gives CASGNGTSYSPLHF.

This clonotype turned up a few times. The chain links TRBV18 to TRBJ1-1, with D uncertain. CDR1 is KGHSH, CDR2 LQKENI, per germline. This CDR3 has 15 amino acids. V was shortened by 3 bases and J by 1 base, with 12 bases between the two germline ends. CDR3 sequence reads: CASSPVPGSNTEAFF. Here the CDR3 DNA reads TGTGCCAGCTCACCGGTCCCCGGTTCGAACACTGAAGCTTTCTTT.